The 20 T cell receptor beta chains presented below share a single source sample, sequenced in a study of cytomegalovirus exposure and HLA in healthy donors (TCRdb year 2017). Receptors were amplified or captured by the immunoSEQ multiplex PCR assay. A mixture of 60 forward primers for TCR Vbeta segments and 13 reverse primers for TCR Jbeta segments was used in the multiplex PCR. TCRdb carries this immuneACCESS record with in-frame sequences only. Its versions omit some clonotypes, under half of them owing to an unresolved V gene in the studies checked, with the rest unexplained. Recorded for this sample are more than 130,000 clones; 76% of them occurred a single time. The ten largest account for approximately 4% of the sample. The sequencing sample was made of PBMCs. These receptors were obtained from a man between 18 and 35 years old in good health and CMV-seronegative.

The chain couples TRBV28 to TRBJ1-1; D uncertain. The CDR3 length is 13 residues. Trimming removed 8 bases from V and 4 bases from J, with 14 bases in between. Germline CDR1 MDHEN, CDR2 SYDVKM. The CDR3 here is CASAYHPTTEAFF. The CDR3, as DNA: TGTGCCAGCGCCTACCACCCAACCACTGAAGCTTTCTTT.

This chain joins TRBV19 and TRBJ1-2, with 8 positions matching TRBD1. Germline CDR1 is LNHDA and CDR2 is SQIVND (reference sequence). V shed 3 bases and J 8 bases; nucleotides not matched to a gene: 8. The CDR3 has 14 residues. The DNA for the CDR3 is TGTGCCAGTAGTATGAGGCCAGGGGGCCAGGGCTACACCTTC. Translated: CASSMRPGGQGYTF.

This sequence joins TRBV6-5 and TRBJ1-1; perhaps TRBD1 as D (5 bases). This CDR3 is built from 13 residues. Germline V CDR1 and CDR2: MNHEY, SVGAGI. V lost 6 bases, J lost 5 bases, and 13 bases lay in between. The CDR3: CASRTDLRTEAFF. CDR3 nucleotides: TGTGCCAGCAGGACAGATCTTCGGACTGAAGCTTTCTTT.

CDR3 nucleotide sequence: TGTGCCAGTAGTTTCGGACTAGCGGGGGGACTGAGCTCCTACGAGCAGTACTTC. Its translation is CASSFGLAGGLSSYEQYF. V is TRBV19 and J is TRBJ2-7; 14 bases fit TRBD2. The CDR3 runs 18 residues. The V segment lost 5 bases and the J segment 0 bases; nucleotides outside the gene matches: 9. CDR1 and CDR2 from the germline V gene are LNHDA and SQIVND (reference sequence). Filled out from reference TRBV19 and TRBJ2-7, the complete variable domain reads DGGITQSPKYLFRKEGQNVTLSCEQNLNHDAMYWYRQDPGQGLRLIYYSQIVNDFQKGDIAEGYSVSREKKESFPLTVTSAQKNPTAFYLCASSFGLAGGLSSYEQYFGPGTRLTVT.

This clone appeared a few times. The gene calls are TRBV7-8 and TRBJ2-3; 10 bases agree with TRBD2. CDR1 is SGHVS, CDR2 FQNEAQ, per germline. Unmatched junction bases numbered 7, after V lost 4 bases and J lost 3 bases. CDR3 length equals 16 residues. The CDR3 DNA reads TGTGCCAGCAGCTCCTCTAGCGGGAGTCTGACAGATACGCAGTATTTT. It encodes CASSSSSGSLTDTQYF.

As concerns this clone: Other DNA sequences in the sample encode the same CDR3. The rearrangement uses TRBV27 and TRBJ2-7; D might be TRBD1 (6 bases). The CDR3 spans 14 residues. From germline, CDR1 is MNHEY and CDR2 SMNVEV (reference sequence). Trimming took 2 bases from V and 4 from J, leaving 12 bases between them. CDR3 residues: CASSLGGQTYEQYF. The CDR3 DNA reads as TGTGCCAGCAGTTTAGGTGGACAGACTTACGAGCAGTACTTC.

This chain links TRBV9 with TRBJ1-2, with a tentative D call TRBD1 (5 bases). V lost 0 bases to trimming and J lost 2 bases, with 11 bases between them. There are 15 residues in the CDR3. Germline CDR1 reads SGDLS; CDR2 reads YYNGEE. CDR3 bases: TGTGCCAGCAGCGTAGCCCAGACAGAAAACTATGGCTACACCTTC. It specifies CASSVAQTENYGYTF.

The V gene is TRBV19, the J gene TRBJ2-7, with 8 bases fitting TRBD1. The length of the CDR3 is 13 residues. Germline lookup yields CDR1 LNHDA and CDR2 SQIVND (reference sequence). Trimming at V came to 4 bases and at J to 5 bases, leaving 4 bases not matched to a gene. DNA for the CDR3: TGTGCCAGTAGTAAAGCCAGGGGGCACGAGCAGTACTTC. This sequence encodes CASSKARGHEQYF.

The chain carries TRBV9 and TRBJ2-1, with 12 bases lining up with TRBD2. This CDR3 is 21 amino acids long. CDR1 and CDR2 from the germline V gene are SGDLS and YYNGEE. V lost 3 bases to trimming and J lost 0 bases; unmatched junction nucleotides: 16. The CDR3 here is CASSAQRPGLAGMISYNEQFF. CDR3 nucleotide sequence: TGTGCCAGCAGCGCCCAGAGACCGGGACTAGCGGGTATGATCTCCTACAATGAGCAGTTCTTC.

This clone was counted only a few times. The J gene is TRBJ2-6, the V gene TRBV2; 9 nucleotides match TRBD1. J gave up 4 bases and V 6 bases, and 7 bases lay outside the gene matches. CDR1 and CDR2 from the germline V gene are SNHLY and FYNNEI. The CDR3 totals 16 residues. The CDR3 DNA sequence: TGTGCCAGCAGACTACAGGGGGCGGCGGGGGCCAACGTCCTGACTTTC. This encodes CASRLQGAAGANVLTF.

Written as DNA, the CDR3 is TGTGCCAGCAGTCGGACAGGGGTCTCTGGAAACACCATATATTTT. It codes for CASSRTGVSGNTIYF. V usage is TRBV27 and J usage is TRBJ1-3, with 9 bases fitting TRBD1. The V gene's germline CDR1 is MNHEY and CDR2 SMNVEV (reference sequence). The CDR3 sequence is 15 residues long. The V gene end was trimmed by 5 bases and the J gene end by 0 bases; junction bases not matched to a gene: 2.

The gene calls are TRBV7-5 and TRBJ2-7; TRBD2, the table's D call, lacks a check against the DNA. TRBV7-5 is a listed pseudogene. This CDR3 has 14 amino acids. The CDR3 DNA reads as TGTGTCAGAAGCTTAAACGGGAGGTACAACGAGCAGTACTTC. It is translated as CVRSLNGRYNEQYF.

V gene TRBV2 combines with J gene TRBJ1-1, with D possibly matching TRBD1 (5 bases). The germline gives CDR1 SNHLY, CDR2 FYNNEI. The CDR3 consists of 13 residues. Trimming removed 9 bases from V and 2 bases from J, with 13 bases in between. This CDR3 reads CASQGLYNTEAFF. CDR3 DNA: TGTGCCAGTCAGGGACTTTATAACACTGAAGCTTTCTTT.

A single count supports this clone. The rearrangement uses TRBV11-2 and TRBJ2-5; 8 bases map to TRBD1. Germline assignment: CDR1 SGHAT and CDR2 FQNNGV. The CDR3 covers 14 residues. V trimming: 1 base; J trimming: 3 bases; junction bases outside the gene matches: 1. The CDR3: CASSLAGGKETQYF. CDR3 DNA sequence: TGTGCCAGCAGCTTAGCAGGGGGCAAAGAGACCCAGTACTTC. The complete variable domain, with remaining parts taken from reference TRBV11-2 and TRBJ2-5, reads EAGVAQSPRYKIIEKRQSVAFWCNPISGHATLYWYQQILGQGPKLLIQFQNNGVVDDSQLPKDRFSAERLKGVDSTLKIQPAKLEDSAVYLCASSLAGGKETQYFGPGTRLLVL.

This chain uses TRBV2 with TRBJ1-5; TRBD1 might be the D (5 bases). Trimming cost V 6 bases and J 4 bases, with 13 bases left between them. Germline V gives CDR1 SNHLY, CDR2 FYNNEI. The CDR3 totals 14 residues. CDR3 protein: CASSPTVVNQPQHF. For the CDR3, the DNA is TGTGCCAGCAGCCCGACAGTAGTGAATCAGCCCCAGCATTTT.

The chain links TRBV11-3 to TRBJ2-3; a possible D gene is TRBD1 (5 bases). Trimming took off 3 bases at V and 5 bases at J, with 12 bases between the two ends. This CDR3 spans 14 amino acids. Germline loops: CDR1 SGHNT, CDR2 YENEEA. DNA of the CDR3: TGTGCCAGCAGCTTGGGTGCCAGGGAAGATACGCAGTATTTT. It translates to CASSLGAREDTQYF.

Only one count was recorded for this clone. This chain links TRBV27 with TRBJ1-4; perhaps TRBD1 as D (5 bases). The germline gives CDR1 MNHEY, CDR2 SMNVEV (reference sequence). The ends were cut back, 5 bases at V and 8 bases at J, with 15 bases in the middle. The CDR3 contains 14 residues. In nucleotides, the CDR3 is TGTGCCAGCAGTCCCGACAGAGCGGGGGAAAAACTGTTTTTT. Translating gives CASSPDRAGEKLFF.

The rearrangement links TRBV18 to TRBJ2-7; 10 bases are a match to TRBD1. Per germline, CDR1 KGHSH and CDR2 LQKENI. The CDR3 is made up of 15 amino acids. V dropped 6 bases and J dropped 3; count of bases not matched to a gene: 8. CDR3 sequence: CASSHTGTGDYEQYF. Here the CDR3 DNA reads TGTGCCAGCTCCCATACCGGGACAGGGGACTACGAGCAGTACTTC.

The chain combines TRBV4-1 with TRBJ2-1; D is possibly TRBD2 (6 bases). Germline V gene lookup returns CDR1 MGHRA and CDR2 YSYEKL. This CDR3 is built from 17 residues. Trimming cost V 0 bases and J 0 bases, with 12 bases left between them. The DNA for the CDR3 is TGCGCCAGCAGCCAAGAGAGTGGGGGGAGCTCCTACAATGAGCAGTTCTTC. This encodes CASSQESGGSSYNEQFF.

The rearrangement links TRBV18 to TRBJ2-3; D may be TRBD2 (6 bases). Trimming cost V 0 bases and J 4 bases, with 11 bases left between them. Per germline, CDR1 KGHSH and CDR2 LQKENI. This CDR3 has 15 amino acids. The CDR3 DNA follows: TGTGCCAGCTCACCACCGGGACTTGCGGCAGATACGCAGTATTTT. Its translation is CASSPPGLAADTQYF.